Reported below is one T cell receptor beta chain. The sample is drawn from a study of quantifying T cell responses using KT2 cells. Study details: RNA was reverse transcribed with TCR alpha and beta constant-region primers. The second PCR was a qPCR stopped at a predetermined fluorescence threshold.

Each cDNA got a UMI-containing oligo ligated at its 3' end. The first PCR ran 4 to 5 cycles with an equimolar RC1.1 and RC1.2 beta primer mix. In TCRdb, the UMI-ligation and nested PCR reads were re-called with MiXCR into one record per CDR3 protein. The table shows some 34,000 distinct CDR3 sequences, with about 9.4% occurring only once. Per germline, CDR1 SGHTA and CDR2 FQGTGA. CDR3 length: 15 residues. V lost 1 base to trimming and J lost 2 bases, with 10 bases between them. The rearrangement links TRBV7-3 to TRBJ2-3, with D unresolved. The TCR originated in a human donor. Input material: PBMCs spiked with cells of the T cell clone KT2. The CDR3 DNA follows: TGTGCCAGCAGCTTAATGGCCTCTTTCACAGATACGCAGTATTTT. Translation: CASSLMASFTDTQYF.